This T cell receptor (beta chain) was captured by sequencing in a study of blood T cell repertoires in COVID-19 (dated by TCRdb to the early 2020s). For the study in its entirety: Samples covering the acute and convalescent phases of COVID-19 were provided by collaborators in the United States, Italy and Spain. The repertoires were made available in a free public database intended to serve as a resource for research on the immune response to SARS-CoV-2. The prospective study material was composed of cDNA or gDNA derived from T cells, B-cell-depleted T cells, or PBMCs. Where HLA class I and class II types were available, the types were taken from metadata supplied by the sample provider, not from assay-based typing. The dataset comprised deeply sampled blood TCRbeta repertoires from subjects exposed to, actively infected with, or recovered from COVID-19. Sample metadata almost always included a de-identified subject ID, COVID-19 status, age in years and sex. Samples came from the ongoing ImmuneRACE study (first 160 participants) plus 1,254 subjects from 6 global collaborators.

Taken from cysteine to phenylalanine, the CDR3 has 13 residues. Solely the CDR3 DNA is kept, with 39 bases framed from the first base. Reading the germline V gene (reference sequence) gives CDR1 LNHDA and CDR2 SQIVND. V and J are truncated by 3 bases and 5 bases respectively, leaving an intervening sequence of 10 bases. TCRbeta CDR3 regions were amplified from genomic DNA by means of the immunoSEQ Assay, a bias-controlled multiplex PCR. Per the original workflow: The number of nucleated cells in each sample was estimated by amplification of reference gene primers within the assay. To quantify the absolute abundance of each unique TCRbeta CDR3 rearrangement, sequence reads were collapsed and filtered. Productive Simpson clonality was computed per sample as the square root of Simpson's diversity index over productive rearrangements. The table was pulled from immuneACCESS by TCRdb, which kept in-frame rearrangements only. Such tables lose some clones; where checked, under half of the loss comes from unresolved V genes, and the rest has no known cause. Clonal size and the V and J genes are those of that table, whereas D and trimming came from the DNA. The table for this sample lists fewer than 500,000 clones; roughly 88% of them were counted only once. The ten most abundant clones make up approximately 1% of the sample.

Study-wide findings and limitations: How much clinical and demographic metadata was included differed by source and by participant, and the metadata was provided uncurated.

In the prospective study, participants were roughly 18 to 100 years old, resided in about two dozen geographic areas of the United States, and were enrolled through a virtual design. In the prospective study, cohorts were assigned on the basis of participant-reported clinical history obtained from a screening survey and a study questionnaire. In the prospective study, whole blood, serum and a nasopharyngeal or oropharyngeal swab were collected from each participant by mobile phlebotomists. Prospective study participants could optionally give additional blood draws and questionnaires over an approximately two-month period. Before DNA extraction, prospective study blood samples were shipped either frozen or at room temperature. A word on this clone: This receptor's antigen is unknown. Nothing much larger sits one base from this clone, and base qualities are not available.

Sequencing was carried out using PBMCs or T cells enriched from blood (not recorded which). The receptor chain draws on TRBV19 and TRBJ1-2; TRBD1 is possibly the D segment (5 matching bases). This sequence originates from a woman aged 25 to 45 with acute COVID-19. The nucleotide sequence is given as TGTGCCAGTAGTATGGGTGCAGGGTATGGCTACACCTTC. It translates as CASSMGAGYGYTF. Reference TRBV19 and TRBJ1-2 proteins supply the regions before and after the CDR3; the full variable domain is: DGGITQSPKYLFRKEGQNVTLSCEQNLNHDAMYWYRQDPGQGLRLIYYSQIVNDFQKGDIAEGYSVSREKKESFPLTVTSAQKNPTAFYLCASSMGAGYGYTFGSGTRLTVV.